The 22 T cell receptor beta chains given below trace back to one sample, sequenced in a study of OX40 agonist ivuxolimab in advanced cancers. The protocol was immunoSEQ multiplex PCR, while the TCRdb copy is restricted to in-frame clones and leaves out a portion. The sample contains roughly 71,000 clones, around 85% of which appear only once. The sequencing used CD4+ or CD8+ T cells sorted from blood, collected in a trial of the OX40 agonist ivuxolimab. Receptor source: an adult with an advanced solid tumor such as melanoma, head and neck, liver or kidney cancer.

The chain uses TRBV7-9 and TRBJ2-2; the match to TRBD1 covers 8 bases. Germline CDR1 SEHNR, CDR2 FQNEAQ (reference sequence). After removal of 7 bases from V and 10 bases from J, the junction contained 11 bases not matched to a gene. CDR3 length equals 14 residues. CDR3 protein: CASTLGQVQSELFF. CDR3 sequence (DNA): TGTGCCAGCACCTTGGGACAGGTACAGTCGGAGCTGTTTTTT.

This clone was seen a few times. The chain uses TRBV28 and TRBJ1-2; D gene uncertain. The length of the CDR3 is 14 residues. The V gene lost 9 bases and the J gene lost 3 bases, with 17 bases spanning the gap. Per the germline V gene, CDR1 is MDHEN and CDR2 is SYDVKM. The CDR3 reads CASTLANSDYGYTF. CDR3 DNA sequence: TGTGCCAGTACTCTAGCAAATTCAGACTATGGCTACACCTTC.

The chain links TRBV27 to TRBJ2-2, with a possible D match to TRBD1 (6 bases). The CDR3 is 16 residues long. V lost 5 bases, J lost 1 base, and 14 bases lay in between. Germline V gene lookup returns CDR1 MNHEY and CDR2 SMNVEV (reference sequence). CDR3 in DNA: TGTGCCAGCAGTCCCCACAGGGTGGGGAACACCGGGGAGCTGTTTTTT. Its protein product is CASSPHRVGNTGELFF.

Note on this clone: Compared with germline, one end of the junction differs, possibly owing to a read error. This chain uses TRBV6-1 with TRBJ1-1, with D unclear. The germline V gene encodes CDR1 MNHNS and CDR2 SASEGT. CDR3 length: 12 amino acids. CDR3 in amino acids: CASNRLKTEAFF. In DNA, the CDR3 is TGTGCCAGCAACAGACTGAAGACTGAAGCTTTCTTT.

This clone appeared a few times. The chain is built from TRBV28 and TRBJ2-5; TRBD1 agrees at 7 bases. V was clipped by 3 bases and J by 13 bases; unmatched bases: 5. There are 11 residues in the CDR3. The germline gives CDR1 MDHEN, CDR2 SYDVKM. CDR3 nucleotides: TGTGCCAGCAGTTTGTGGGGACAGATGTACTTC. Translation: CASSLWGQMYF.

The V gene is TRBV9, the J gene TRBJ2-1; 11 bases map to TRBD2. Trimming removed 3 bases from V and 5 bases from J; junction bases left unmatched: 7. This CDR3 spans 16 amino acids. Germline assignment: CDR1 SGDLS and CDR2 YYNGEE. CDR3 amino acids: CASSATGTSGDNEQFF. Here the CDR3 DNA reads TGTGCCAGCAGCGCCACCGGGACTAGCGGCGACAATGAGCAGTTCTTC.

This chain links TRBV5-6 with TRBJ1-2; D is unresolved. The V gene lost 0 bases and the J gene lost 0 bases, with 12 bases spanning the gap. CDR1 is SGHDT, CDR2 YYEEEE, per germline. The length of the CDR3 is 16 residues. CDR3 sequence (DNA): TGTGCCAGCAGCTTGGCCGGCGTCGCCTCTAACTATGGCTACACCTTC. Its translation is CASSLAGVASNYGYTF.

This chain uses TRBV5-1 with TRBJ2-3; D is undetermined. Germline CDR1 and CDR2: SGHRS and YFSETQ. CDR3 length: 13 amino acids. V lost 1 base, J lost 2 bases, and 5 bases lay in between. The CDR3 loop reads CASSLKNTDTQYF. CDR3 DNA: TGCGCCAGCAGCTTGAAAAACACAGATACGCAGTATTTT.

The chain has TRBV6-1 and TRBJ2-7; 8 bases are a match to TRBD2. Trimming took 2 bases from V and 1 from J; bases not matched to a gene: 16. The CDR3 has 19 residues. Germline V gene lookup returns CDR1 MNHNS and CDR2 SASEGT. The CDR3 reads CASSEPVAVPGLGSYEQYF. CDR3 in DNA: TGTGCCAGCAGTGAACCGGTCGCCGTGCCGGGACTAGGGTCCTACGAGCAGTACTTC.

This sequence joins TRBV4-1 and TRBJ2-7; 8 bases align to TRBD2. V gave up 1 base and J gave up 0 bases; unmatched junction bases: 5. Germline lookup yields CDR1 MGHRA and CDR2 YSYEKL. The CDR3 is 16 residues long. The CDR3 coding sequence is TGCGCCAGCAGCCAAGTCCGGGCGGGGGGCTCCTACGAGCAGTACTTC. Protein: CASSQVRAGGSYEQYF.

This clone was picked up one time. This chain uses TRBV11-3 with TRBJ1-1, with unresolved D. CDR1 is SGHNT and CDR2 is YENEEA in the germline V gene. The CDR3 is 12 amino acids. With 2 bases removed from V and 3 bases from J, the gap between germline ends came to 4 bases. This chain's CDR3 is CASSLKDTEAFF. CDR3 DNA sequence: TGTGCCAGCAGCTTAAAGGACACTGAAGCTTTCTTT.

The chain joins TRBV18 to TRBJ1-2; TRBD1 matches 7 bases. The trim removed 3 bases at V and 6 bases at J, leaving 7 bases unmatched. From germline, CDR1 is KGHSH and CDR2 LQKENI. The CDR3 runs 14 residues. The CDR3, as DNA: TGTGCCAGCTCACCTACGACAGGGAGTAATGGCTACACCTTC. Amino acid sequence: CASSPTTGSNGYTF.

This clone occurred a few times. V is TRBV28 and J is TRBJ1-2; the D gene is possibly TRBD1 (5 bases). V was trimmed by 7 bases and J by 1 base, leaving 13 bases between them. The CDR3 is made up of 14 amino acids. The V gene's germline CDR1 is MDHEN and CDR2 SYDVKM. The CDR3 nucleotides read TGTGCCAGCACCCAGATGGGGCTTAACTATGGCTACACCTTC. Translating gives CASTQMGLNYGYTF.

The V and J genes are TRBV28 and TRBJ2-7; D is ambiguous. Trimming cost V 1 base and J 3 bases, with 10 bases left between them. This CDR3 is 14 amino acids long. Germline lookup yields CDR1 MDHEN and CDR2 SYDVKM. The DNA of the CDR3 is TGTGCCAGCAGTTTATTTTCGGTCCTCTACGAGCAGTACTTC. Protein product: CASSLFSVLYEQYF.

The chain combines TRBV18 with TRBJ2-6; 13 nucleotides match TRBD2. The CDR3 runs to 19 residues. The V gene end was trimmed by 3 bases and the J gene end by 1 base; junction bases not matched to a gene: 6. CDR1 and CDR2 (germline): KGHSH, LQKENI. The CDR3 region is CASSPGLAGSWSGANVLTF. Here the CDR3 DNA reads TGTGCCAGCTCACCGGGACTAGCGGGATCGTGGTCTGGGGCCAACGTCCTGACTTTC.

V and J are TRBV30 and TRBJ1-1; D ambiguous. The germline V gene encodes CDR1 GTSNPN and CDR2 SVGIG (reference sequence). The CDR3 loop spans 13 amino acids. Trimming stripped 2 bases from V and 11 bases from J, with 18 bases between. In DNA, the CDR3 is TGTGCCTGGAGTCTTGAGAGGCGTGCGAGGGCTTTCTTT. This gives the protein CAWSLERRARAFF. Filled out from reference TRBV30 and TRBJ1-1, the complete variable domain reads SQTIHQWPATLVQPVGSPLSLECTVEGTSNPNLYWYRQAAGRGLQLLFYSVGIGQISSEVPQNLSASRPQDRQFILSSKKLLLSDSGFYLCAWSLERRARAFFGQGTRLTVV.

The chain combines TRBV10-3 with TRBJ2-6, with D perhaps TRBD1 (6 bases). This CDR3 is built from 17 residues. Trimming removed 6 bases from V and 0 bases from J, with 15 bases in between. CDR1 is ENHRY, CDR2 SYGVKD, per germline. CDR3 amino acids: CAISAQGLGSGANVLTF. For the CDR3, the DNA is TGTGCCATCAGCGCGCAGGGGCTAGGCTCTGGGGCCAACGTCCTGACTTTC.

The V and J genes are TRBV5-4 and TRBJ1-1; weak D call: TRBD1 (5 bases). Trimming left V 5 bases short and J 2 bases short, with 13 bases between. The V gene's germline CDR1 is SGHNT and CDR2 YYREEE (reference sequence). The CDR3 totals 14 residues. The CDR3 nucleotides read TGTGCCAGCAGTACAGGAGGGGTAAACACTGAAGCTTTCTTT. It yields the protein CASSTGGVNTEAFF.

The chain couples TRBV28 to TRBJ1-2, with D perhaps TRBD1 (5 bases). This CDR3 spans 14 amino acids. V dropped 4 bases and J dropped 2 bases, with 11 bases sitting between them. From germline, CDR1 is MDHEN and CDR2 SYDVKM. CDR3 residues: CASSSGTANYGYTF. The CDR3 bases are TGTGCCAGCAGTTCGGGGACGGCGAACTATGGCTACACCTTC.

This clone was found once. The chain carries TRBV5-5 and TRBJ2-7; D call uncertain. CDR3 length equals 12 residues. The ends were cut back, 4 bases at V and 0 bases at J, with 5 bases in the middle. Germline V lookup: CDR1 SGHKS, CDR2 YYEKEE (reference sequence). CDR3 coding DNA: TGTGCCAGCAGCGCCGGCTCCTACGAGCAGTACTTC. It encodes CASSAGSYEQYF.

The rearrangement uses TRBV6-6 and TRBJ1-1; D might be TRBD1 (5 bases). The CDR3 covers 16 residues. The V end lost 7 bases, the J end lost 0 bases, and 18 bases lay between the germline ends. Germline V gene data show CDR1 as MNHNY and CDR2 as SVGAGI (reference sequence). The CDR3 region is CASIPGGVGMNTEAFF. In nucleotides, the CDR3 is TGTGCCAGCATCCCGGGGGGGGTAGGAATGAACACTGAAGCTTTCTTT.

This chain joins TRBV19 and TRBJ2-5; D not resolved. The CDR3 has 15 amino acids. V was cut by 7 bases and J by 3 bases, with 18 bases left in between. In germline, CDR1 is LNHDA, CDR2 SQIVND (reference sequence). The CDR3 loop reads CASNPSKGGEETQYF. Here the CDR3 DNA reads TGTGCCAGTAACCCATCGAAAGGTGGGGAAGAGACCCAGTACTTC.